This T cell receptor beta chain was recovered during a study of T cell responses to AZD1222 COVID-19 vaccine. At the level of the study: Second doses were pooled across both intervals (about 4 or about 12 weeks). The study's findings and limits: Females made up more of the donors, who were largely white British, and clonal diversity may have come out too low.

Measured with immunoSEQ multiplex PCR; TCRdb has only the in-frame clones, and not every one. This table holds approximately 120,000 clones, less than 90% found once. CDR3 size: 16 residues. V trimming: 2 bases; J trimming: 6 bases; junction bases outside the gene matches: 13. CDR1 GTSNPN and CDR2 SVGIG come from the germline V gene (reference sequence). A note on this clone: Its antigen is not known.

The chain couples TRBV30 to TRBJ2-1; 7 bases match TRBD2. The sequences come from peripheral blood, collected on day 0 of AZD1222 vaccination. This clonotype was sampled from an adult in good health. The CDR3 coding sequence is TGTGCCTGGAGTAAGGGGTCTAGCGGCTTAGGCAATGAGCAGTTCTTC. This sequence encodes CAWSKGSSGLGNEQFF.